The 9 T cell receptor beta chains presented below share a single source sample, sequenced in a study of cytomegalovirus exposure and HLA in healthy donors. Use of 60 Vbeta and 13 Jbeta primers characterized the PCR. TCRdb's copy holds only in-frame clones and misses some; the assay was immunoSEQ multiplex PCR. In total, the table holds about 140,000 clones. The material sequenced was PBMCs. Source of these receptors: a man in his forties or fifties in good health and CMV-seronegative.

The chain has TRBV12-5 and TRBJ2-3; D gene ambiguous. Germline V gives CDR1 LGHNT, CDR2 FRNRAP. This CDR3 has 13 amino acids. The V end lost 2 bases, the J end lost 6 bases, and 9 bases lay between the germline ends. This CDR3 is CASGLIAPDTQYF. Here the CDR3 DNA reads TGTGCTAGTGGTTTGATAGCTCCTGATACGCAGTATTTT.

CDR3 in DNA: TGCGCCAGCTCCCCAGGACAGGGTGAAGAGACCCAGTACTTC. This encodes CASSPGQGEETQYF. This sequence joins TRBV5-1 and TRBJ2-5; the match to TRBD1 covers 8 bases. The germline gives CDR1 SGHRS, CDR2 YFSETQ. Losses at the gene ends were 7 bases for V and 3 bases for J; bases not matched to a gene: 8. The length of the CDR3 is 14 residues.

This chain uses TRBV7-3 with TRBJ2-1; 11 nucleotides line up with TRBD1. V lost 4 bases to trimming and J lost 4 bases; unmatched junction nucleotides: 12. Germline loops: CDR1 SGHTA, CDR2 FQGTGA. This CDR3 spans 18 amino acids. CDR3 DNA sequence: TGTGCCAGCAGCTCCATAAACTCCGGGACAGGGGGATACAATGAGCAGTTCTTC. Translation gives CASSSINSGTGGYNEQFF.

This chain joins TRBV7-2 and TRBJ2-1; D might be TRBD2 (7 bases). The CDR3 extends over 16 amino acids. Trimming left V 6 bases short and J 2 bases short, with 17 bases between. Per the germline V gene, CDR1 is SGHTA and CDR2 is FQGNSA. The CDR3 bases are TGTGCCAGCAGGAAACAAGGGGGGGTAACCTACAATGAGCAGTTCTTC. This codes for CASRKQGGVTYNEQFF.

The chain links TRBV27 to TRBJ2-2; 11 nucleotides match TRBD2. Germline CDR1 reads MNHEY; CDR2 reads SMNVEV (reference sequence). The V gene end was trimmed by 8 bases and the J gene end by 4 bases; junction bases not matched to a gene: 3. The CDR3 has 14 amino acids. The CDR3 DNA reads as TGTGCCAGCGGACTAGCGGGCCCCACCGGGGAGCTGTTTTTT. It codes for CASGLAGPTGELFF.

The chain employs TRBV4-3 and TRBJ2-4, with D perhaps TRBD2 (5 bases). CDR1 and CDR2 from the germline V gene are LGHNA and YSLEER. The CDR3 is 16 residues long. V lost 0 bases, J lost 6 bases, and 15 bases lay in between. CDR3 loop: CASSQEPLDRGNIQYF. The CDR3 DNA reads TGCGCCAGCAGCCAAGAACCCCTAGACCGGGGAAACATTCAGTACTTC.

The chain combines TRBV20-1 with TRBJ2-3; D not resolved. Germline CDR1 and CDR2: DFQATT and SNEGSKA (reference sequence). The CDR3 has 11 residues. V was pared by 0 bases and J by 5 bases, with 3 bases between. As DNA, the CDR3 is TGCAGTGCTAGAGATCTAGATACGCAGTATTTT. Its protein is CSARDLDTQYF.

The gene calls are TRBV28 and TRBJ2-2; TRBD2 matches at 13 bases. This CDR3 is 15 amino acids long. Per the germline V gene, CDR1 is MDHEN and CDR2 is SYDVKM. J gave up 5 bases and V 6 bases, and 3 bases lay outside the gene matches. The CDR3 loop reads CASSRLAGGTGELFF. DNA of the CDR3: TGTGCCAGCAGCCGACTAGCGGGGGGAACCGGGGAGCTGTTTTTT.

The chain carries TRBV18 and TRBJ1-2; TRBD1 aligns across 9 bases. The V segment lost 3 bases and the J segment 2 bases; nucleotides outside the gene matches: 4. CDR3 length: 15 amino acids. Per germline, CDR1 KGHSH and CDR2 LQKENI. CDR3 residues: CASSPGQGPNYGYTF. CDR3 DNA sequence: TGTGCCAGCTCACCCGGACAGGGGCCAAACTATGGCTACACCTTC.